This is a list of T cell receptor beta chains from one sample in a study of cytomegalovirus exposure and HLA in healthy donors. Generated by immunoSEQ multiplex PCR, the TCRdb table keeps only in-frame clones and is missing some. The sample lists approximately 180,000 clones, around 86% occurring once. Material: PBMCs. The source is a man between 18 and 29 years old in good health and CMV-seropositive. Each CDR3 is given with its conserved first and last residue. A D gene is named only where the DNA matches it firmly. Size values are once, few and many counts, or a class for expanded clones, and some rows have none.

j_gene	d_gene	abundance	v_gene	CDR3nt	CDR3aa
TRBJ2-7	TRBD2	NA	TRBV2	TGTGCCACCCGATCGGGGAGGCGGGAGGCGGAGCAGTACTTC	CATRSGRREAEQYF
TRBJ2-6	TRBD2	NA	TRBV9	TGTGCCAGCAGGGGGGGGGTTGAGAGGGCCAACGTCCTGACTTTC	CASRGGVERANVLTF
TRBJ1-3	TRBD1	NA	TRBV9	TGTGCCAGCAGCGCTCCAGGGGGAAATGGAAACACCATATATTTT	CASSAPGGNGNTIYF
TRBJ1-2	NA	NA	TRBV5-1	TGCGCCTCGGACCCCAACGGGGAGGGATATGGCTACACCTTC	CASDPNGEGYGYTF
TRBJ2-5	TRBD2	NA	TRBV2	TGTGCCAGCCTGCGACTAGCGGGGGGACGGTTTACGGAGACCCAGTACTTC	CASLRLAGGRFTETQYF
TRBJ2-7	TRBD2	NA	TRBV7-9	TGTGCCAGCAGCTTAAATCCGGGAGGGCCGGGGGAGCAGTACTTC	CASSLNPGGPGEQYF
TRBJ2-1	TRBD2	NA	TRBV28	TGTGCCAGCAGTTTACGCGGGAGAAGTTACAATGAGCAGTTCTTC	CASSLRGRSYNEQFF
TRBJ2-1	NA	NA	TRBV29-1	TGCAGCCACCAAGGGGCCTACAATGAGCAGTTCTTC	CSHQGAYNEQFF
TRBJ2-1	TRBD2	NA	TRBV13	TGTGCCAGCAGCTCAGGACTAGTGGGATACAATGAGCAGTTCTTC	CASSSGLVGYNEQFF
TRBJ2-7	TRBD2	NA	TRBV11-2	TGTGCCAGCAGCAGCGGGGCGGGGGAGCAGTACTTC	CASSSGAGEQYF
TRBJ2-7	TRBD2	NA	TRBV6-5	TGTGCCAGCAGTTACTCGACTGAGCGGGGCTACTACGAGCAGTACTTC	CASSYSTERGYYEQYF
TRBJ1-2	NA	NA	TRBV7-2	TGTGCCAGCAGCACCCGGACAGCTCAGGCGATGGGCTACACCTTC	CASSTRTAQAMGYTF
TRBJ2-7	NA	NA	TRBV19	TGTGCCAGTAGTATAGGTGCCGGTTCCTACGAGCAGTACTTC	CASSIGAGSYEQYF
TRBJ1-1	NA	once	TRBV25-1	TGTGCCAGCAGTGACACAACGAACACTGAAGCTTTCTTT	CASSDTTNTEAFF
TRBJ1-6	NA	NA	TRBV6-6	TGTGCCAGCAGTTACAGAGGGCCCAATTCACCCCTCCACTTT	CASSYRGPNSPLHF
TRBJ1-2	TRBD1	NA	TRBV28	TGTGCCAGCAGTACCCTGGGACAGGCGGGTGGCTACACCTTC	CASSTLGQAGGYTF
TRBJ2-7	NA	NA	TRBV2	TGTGCCAGCAGCATAGACAGAGGATCCGAGCAGTACTTC	CASSIDRGSEQYF
TRBJ2-1	NA	NA	TRBV6-6	TGTGCCAGCACAGGGCAGGGGGACTTGAATGAGCAGTTCTTC	CASTGQGDLNEQFF
TRBJ2-5	NA	once	TRBV18	TGTGCCAGCTCACCCCCCGGGACTCGGCAAGAGACCCAGTACTTC	CASSPPGTRQETQYF
TRBJ1-1	NA	NA	TRBV4-2	TGTGCCAGCAGCCGCACAGGGTCCGCCATGAACACTGAAGCTTTCTTT	CASSRTGSAMNTEAFF
TRBJ1-2	NA	NA	TRBV6-5	TGTGCCAGCACCTACGGCCCGGGAAACTATGGCTACACCTTC	CASTYGPGNYGYTF
TRBJ2-7	NA	NA	TRBV7-2	TGTGCCAGCAGACCCGAGGCAGGGGGAGGCTACGAGCAGTACTTC	CASRPEAGGGYEQYF
TRBJ2-3	NA	NA	TRBV5-1	TGCGCCAGCAGCTTGCGGCAGGCCACAGATACGCAGTATTTT	CASSLRQATDTQYF
TRBJ1-1	NA	NA	TRBV9	TGTGCCAGCAGCGTATCTACTTCTTCGAACACTGAAGCTTTCTTT	CASSVSTSSNTEAFF
TRBJ2-5	NA	few	TRBV7-2	TGTGCCAGCAGCCCATACGGGGAGACCCAGTACTTC	CASSPYGETQYF
TRBJ1-5	TRBD1	NA	TRBV28	TGTGCCAGCAGTGGACGACGGACGGGGACAGGGTTCCGGGGCAATCAGCCCCAGCATTTT	CASSGRRTGTGFRGNQPQHF
TRBJ1-1	NA	once	TRBV9	TGTGCCAGCAGCGGAGACGACGGGCCGGGGAAAGGAGCTTTCTTT	CASSGDDGPGKGAFF
TRBJ2-7	TRBD1	NA	TRBV11-2	TGTGCCAGCAGCCTCGGGACAGGTTACTACGAGCAGTACTTC	CASSLGTGYYEQYF
TRBJ2-7	TRBD2	NA	TRBV5-1	TGCGCCAGCAGCTTGGCCTCGGGACTAGCGGGTCAAGAGCAGTACTTC	CASSLASGLAGQEQYF
TRBJ1-6	TRBD1	medium-sized	TRBV6-4	TGTGCCAGCAGTGCTCAGGGGGCCGATAATTCACCCCTCCACTTT	CASSAQGADNSPLHF
TRBJ2-7	NA	once	TRBV7-6	TGTGCCAGCAGCCAAGACCTCAGGATTGGGCAGTACTTC	CASSQDLRIGQYF
TRBJ1-3	NA	NA	TRBV7-9	TGTGCCAGCAGCACCCCCTTCACAGGACCTGGAAACACCATATATTTT	CASSTPFTGPGNTIYF
TRBJ2-7	NA	once	TRBV28	TGTGCCAGCAGTTTATTTTCGGGGGAGCAGTACTTC	CASSLFSGEQYF